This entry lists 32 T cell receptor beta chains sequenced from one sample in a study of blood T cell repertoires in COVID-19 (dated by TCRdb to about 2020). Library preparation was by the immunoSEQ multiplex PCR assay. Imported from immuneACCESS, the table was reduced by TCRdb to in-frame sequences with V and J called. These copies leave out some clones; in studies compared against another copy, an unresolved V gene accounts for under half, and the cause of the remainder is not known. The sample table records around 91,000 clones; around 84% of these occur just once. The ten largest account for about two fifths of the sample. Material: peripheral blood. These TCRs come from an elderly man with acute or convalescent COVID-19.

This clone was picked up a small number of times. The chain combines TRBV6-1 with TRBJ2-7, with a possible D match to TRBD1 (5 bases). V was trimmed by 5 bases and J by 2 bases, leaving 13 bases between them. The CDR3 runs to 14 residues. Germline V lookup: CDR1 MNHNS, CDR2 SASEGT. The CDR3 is CASSPPTATYEQYF. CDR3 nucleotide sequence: TGTGCCAGCAGTCCCCCGACAGCCACCTACGAGCAGTACTTC.

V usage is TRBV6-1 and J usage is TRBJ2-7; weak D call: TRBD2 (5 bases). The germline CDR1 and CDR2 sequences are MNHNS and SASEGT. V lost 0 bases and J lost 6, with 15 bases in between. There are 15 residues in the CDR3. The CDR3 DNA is TGTGCCAGCAGTGAAGCGCTTCAGGCGGGCCTCGAGCAGTACTTC. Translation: CASSEALQAGLEQYF.

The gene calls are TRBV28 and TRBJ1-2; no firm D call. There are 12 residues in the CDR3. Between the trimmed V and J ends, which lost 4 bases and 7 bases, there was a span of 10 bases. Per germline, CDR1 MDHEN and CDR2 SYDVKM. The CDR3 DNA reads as TGTGCCAGCAGTTCCCTGAGGAGTGGCTACACCTTC. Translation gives CASSSLRSGYTF.

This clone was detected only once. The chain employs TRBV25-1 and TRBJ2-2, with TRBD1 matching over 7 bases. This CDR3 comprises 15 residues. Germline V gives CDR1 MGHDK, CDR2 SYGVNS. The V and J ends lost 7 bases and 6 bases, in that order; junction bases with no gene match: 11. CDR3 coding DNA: TGTGCCAGCAAGATTCGACAGGGATTATCCGGGGAGCTGTTTTTT. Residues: CASKIRQGLSGELFF.

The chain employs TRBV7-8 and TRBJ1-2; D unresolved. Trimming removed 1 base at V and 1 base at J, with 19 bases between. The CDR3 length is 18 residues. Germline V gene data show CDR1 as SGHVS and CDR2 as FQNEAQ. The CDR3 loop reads CASSLVPLNPPLNYGYTF. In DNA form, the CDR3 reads TGTGCCAGCAGCTTAGTGCCCCTAAACCCTCCTCTTAACTATGGCTACACCTTC.

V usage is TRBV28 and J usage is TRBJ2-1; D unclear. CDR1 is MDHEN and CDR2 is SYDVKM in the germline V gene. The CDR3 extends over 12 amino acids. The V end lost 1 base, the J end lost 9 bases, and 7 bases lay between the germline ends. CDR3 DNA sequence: TGTGCCAGCAGTTTATTGGCTGGTGAGCAGTTCTTC. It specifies CASSLLAGEQFF.

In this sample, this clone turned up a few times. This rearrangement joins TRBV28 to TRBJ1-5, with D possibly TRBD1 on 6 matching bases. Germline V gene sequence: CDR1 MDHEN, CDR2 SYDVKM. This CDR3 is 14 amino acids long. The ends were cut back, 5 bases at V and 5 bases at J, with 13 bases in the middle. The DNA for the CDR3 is TGTGCCAGCAGTAGTAGCGGGGGGCATCAGCCCCAGCATTTT. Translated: CASSSSGGHQPQHF.

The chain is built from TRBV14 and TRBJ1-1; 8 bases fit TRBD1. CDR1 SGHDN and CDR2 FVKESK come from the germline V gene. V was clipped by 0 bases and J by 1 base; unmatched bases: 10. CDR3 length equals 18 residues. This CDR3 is CASSQDPRGPTSNTEAFF. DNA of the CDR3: TGTGCCAGCAGCCAAGATCCCAGGGGGCCCACTTCGAACACTGAAGCTTTCTTT.

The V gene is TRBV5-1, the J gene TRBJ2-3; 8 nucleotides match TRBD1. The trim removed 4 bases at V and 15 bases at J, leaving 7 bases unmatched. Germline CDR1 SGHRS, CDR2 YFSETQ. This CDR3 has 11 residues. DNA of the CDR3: TGCGCCAGCAGCCAGACAGGGGAGGAATATTTT. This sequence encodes CASSQTGEEYF.

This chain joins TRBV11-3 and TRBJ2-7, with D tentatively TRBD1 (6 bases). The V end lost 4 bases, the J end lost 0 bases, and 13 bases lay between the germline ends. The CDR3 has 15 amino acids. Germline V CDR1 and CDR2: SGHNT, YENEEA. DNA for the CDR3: TGTGCCAGCAGCTACGGACAGCCCCGCTCCTACGAGCAGTACTTC. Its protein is CASSYGQPRSYEQYF.

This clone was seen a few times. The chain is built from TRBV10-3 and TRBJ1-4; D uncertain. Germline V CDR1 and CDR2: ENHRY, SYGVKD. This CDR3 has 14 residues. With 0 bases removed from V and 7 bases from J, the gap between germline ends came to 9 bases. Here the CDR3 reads CAISESATVEKLFF. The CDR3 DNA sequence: TGTGCCATCAGTGAGTCTGCAACTGTTGAAAAACTGTTTTTT.

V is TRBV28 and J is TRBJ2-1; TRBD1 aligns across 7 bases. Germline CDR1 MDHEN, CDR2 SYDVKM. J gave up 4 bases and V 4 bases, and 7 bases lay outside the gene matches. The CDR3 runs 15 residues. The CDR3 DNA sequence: TGTGCCAGCAGTTGGACAGGTCTGAGGTACAATGAGCAGTTCTTC. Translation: CASSWTGLRYNEQFF. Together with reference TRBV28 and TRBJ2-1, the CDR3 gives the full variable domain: DVKVTQSSRYLVKRTGEKVFLECVQDMDHENMFWYRQDPGLGLRLIYFSYDVKMKEKGDIPEGYSVSREKKERFSLILESASTNQTSMYLCASSWTGLRYNEQFFGPGTRLTVL.

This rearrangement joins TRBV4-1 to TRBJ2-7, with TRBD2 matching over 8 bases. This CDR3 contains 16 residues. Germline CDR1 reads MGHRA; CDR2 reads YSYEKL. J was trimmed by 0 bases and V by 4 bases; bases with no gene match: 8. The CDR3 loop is CASSLISGGPSYEQYF. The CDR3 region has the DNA TGCGCCAGCAGCCTTATTTCGGGAGGGCCCTCCTACGAGCAGTACTTC.

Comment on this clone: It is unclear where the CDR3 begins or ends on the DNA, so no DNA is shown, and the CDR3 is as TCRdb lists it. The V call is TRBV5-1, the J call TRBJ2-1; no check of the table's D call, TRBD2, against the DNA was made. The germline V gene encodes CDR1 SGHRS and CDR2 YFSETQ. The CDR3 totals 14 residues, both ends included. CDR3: CASSLAFASGAPFF.

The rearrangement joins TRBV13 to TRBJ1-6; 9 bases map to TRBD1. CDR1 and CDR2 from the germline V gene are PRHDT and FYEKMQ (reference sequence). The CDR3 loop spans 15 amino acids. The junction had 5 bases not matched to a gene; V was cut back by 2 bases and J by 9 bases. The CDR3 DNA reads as TGTGCCAGCAGCTTACCCGACAGGGGGAGTTCACCCCTCCACTTT. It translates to CASSLPDRGSSPLHF.

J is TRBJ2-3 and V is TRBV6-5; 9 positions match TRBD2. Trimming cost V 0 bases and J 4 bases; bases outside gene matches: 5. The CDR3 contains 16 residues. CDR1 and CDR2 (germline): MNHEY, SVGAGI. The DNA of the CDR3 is TGTGCCAGCAGTTACTCCGGCGGGAGGGGGGCAGATACGCAGTATTTT. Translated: CASSYSGGRGADTQYF.

The CDR3 DNA follows: TGTGCCAGTAGTAAGCCCCAGGGGCTTGCCTTCGAGCAGTACTTC. Encoded protein: CASSKPQGLAFEQYF. The chain combines TRBV19 with TRBJ2-7; the D gene is possibly TRBD1 (6 bases). The V end lost 4 bases, the J end lost 6 bases, and 19 bases lay between the germline ends. The germline CDR1 and CDR2 sequences are LNHDA and SQIVND (reference sequence). The CDR3 contains 15 residues.

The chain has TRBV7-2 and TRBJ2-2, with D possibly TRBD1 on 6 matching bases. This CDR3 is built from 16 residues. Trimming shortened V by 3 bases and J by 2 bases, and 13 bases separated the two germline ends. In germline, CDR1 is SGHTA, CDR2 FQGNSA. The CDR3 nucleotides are TGTGCCAGCAGCTTCTTAACAGGGTATAACACCGGGGAGCTGTTTTTT. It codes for CASSFLTGYNTGELFF.

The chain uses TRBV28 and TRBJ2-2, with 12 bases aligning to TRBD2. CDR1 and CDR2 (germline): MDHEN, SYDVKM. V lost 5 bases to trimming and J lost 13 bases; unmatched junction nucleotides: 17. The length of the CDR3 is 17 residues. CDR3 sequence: CASSPRTSGIPRSVLFF. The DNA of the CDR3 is TGTGCCAGCAGTCCCCGGACTAGCGGGATACCCCGTAGTGTGCTGTTTTTT.

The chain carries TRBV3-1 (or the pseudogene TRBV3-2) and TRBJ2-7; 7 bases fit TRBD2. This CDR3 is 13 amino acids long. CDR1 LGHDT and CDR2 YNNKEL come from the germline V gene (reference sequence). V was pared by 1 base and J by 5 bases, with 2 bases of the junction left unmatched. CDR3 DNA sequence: TGTGCCAGCAGCCAAGGCGGGAGCGACGAGCAGTACTTC. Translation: CASSQGGSDEQYF.

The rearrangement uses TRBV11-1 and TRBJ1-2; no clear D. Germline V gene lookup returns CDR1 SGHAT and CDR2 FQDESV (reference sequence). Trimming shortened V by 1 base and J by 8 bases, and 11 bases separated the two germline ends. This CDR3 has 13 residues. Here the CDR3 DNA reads TGTGCCAGCAGCTTAGTCCCCGGAGAGGGCTACACCTTC. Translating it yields CASSLVPGEGYTF.

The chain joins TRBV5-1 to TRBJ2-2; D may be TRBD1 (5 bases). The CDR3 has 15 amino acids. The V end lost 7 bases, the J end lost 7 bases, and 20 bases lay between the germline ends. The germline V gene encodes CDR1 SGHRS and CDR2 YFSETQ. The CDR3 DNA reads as TGCGCCAGCCATAAGGGGCAGGGTAATGTCGGGGAGCTGTTTTTT. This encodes CASHKGQGNVGELFF. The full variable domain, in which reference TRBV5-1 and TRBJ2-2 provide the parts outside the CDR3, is KAGVTQTPRYLIKTRGQQVTLSCSPISGHRSVSWYQQTPGQGLQFLFEYFSETQRNKGNFPGRFSGRQFSNSRSEMNVSTLELGDSALYLCASHKGQGNVGELFFGEGSRLTVL.

CDR3 loop: CASSLAGGPTDTQYF. CDR3 sequence (DNA): TGCGCCAGCAGCTTGGCGGGAGGGCCAACAGATACGCAGTATTTT. V gene TRBV5-1 combines with J gene TRBJ2-3, with 8 bases identical to TRBD2. This CDR3 has 15 amino acids. CDR1 and CDR2 from the germline V gene are SGHRS and YFSETQ. Trimming cost V 0 bases and J 3 bases; bases outside gene matches: 3.

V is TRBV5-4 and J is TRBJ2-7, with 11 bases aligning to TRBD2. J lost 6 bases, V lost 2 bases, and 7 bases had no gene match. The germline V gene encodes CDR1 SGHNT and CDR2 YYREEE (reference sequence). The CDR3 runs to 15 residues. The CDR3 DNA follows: TGTGCCAGCAGCTTTACACTAGCGGGAGCGGGCGAGCAGTACTTC. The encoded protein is CASSFTLAGAGEQYF.

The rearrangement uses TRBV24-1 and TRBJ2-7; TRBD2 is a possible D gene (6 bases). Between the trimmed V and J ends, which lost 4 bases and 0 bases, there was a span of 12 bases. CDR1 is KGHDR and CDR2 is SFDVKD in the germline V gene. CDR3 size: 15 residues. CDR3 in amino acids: CATSDSSASSYEQYF. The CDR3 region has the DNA TGTGCCACCAGTGACTCTAGCGCGAGCTCCTACGAGCAGTACTTC.

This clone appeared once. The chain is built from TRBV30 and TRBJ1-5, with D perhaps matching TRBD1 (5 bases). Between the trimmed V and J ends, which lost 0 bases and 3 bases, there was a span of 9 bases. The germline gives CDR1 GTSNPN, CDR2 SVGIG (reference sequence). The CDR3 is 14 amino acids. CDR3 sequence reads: CAWSVGRVNQPQHF. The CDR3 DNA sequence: TGTGCCTGGAGTGTCGGCAGGGTCAATCAGCCCCAGCATTTT.

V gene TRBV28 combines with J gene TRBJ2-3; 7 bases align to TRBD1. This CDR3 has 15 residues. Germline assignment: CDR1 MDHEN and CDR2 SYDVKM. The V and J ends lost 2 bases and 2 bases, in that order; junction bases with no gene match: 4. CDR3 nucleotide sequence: TGTGCCAGCAGTTTAAGTGACAGGGCCACAGATACGCAGTATTTT. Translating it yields CASSLSDRATDTQYF.

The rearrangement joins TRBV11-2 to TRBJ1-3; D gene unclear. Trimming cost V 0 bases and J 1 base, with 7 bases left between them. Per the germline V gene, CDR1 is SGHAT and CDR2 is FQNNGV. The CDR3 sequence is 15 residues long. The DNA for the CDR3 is TGTGCCAGCAGCTTAGATCCGGTATCTGGAAACACCATATATTTT. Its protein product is CASSLDPVSGNTIYF.

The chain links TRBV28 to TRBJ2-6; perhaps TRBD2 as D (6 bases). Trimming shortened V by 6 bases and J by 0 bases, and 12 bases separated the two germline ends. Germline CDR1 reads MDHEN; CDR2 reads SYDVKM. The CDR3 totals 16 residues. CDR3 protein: CASSRGGASGANVLTF. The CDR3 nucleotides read TGTGCCAGCAGCCGTGGAGGGGCCTCTGGGGCCAACGTCCTGACTTTC.

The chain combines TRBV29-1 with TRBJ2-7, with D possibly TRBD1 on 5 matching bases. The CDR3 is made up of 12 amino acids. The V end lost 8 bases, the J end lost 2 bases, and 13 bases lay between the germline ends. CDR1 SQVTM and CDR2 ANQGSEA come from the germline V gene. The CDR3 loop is CSMSIGAYEQYF. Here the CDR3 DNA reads TGCAGCATGAGCATAGGGGCCTACGAGCAGTACTTC.

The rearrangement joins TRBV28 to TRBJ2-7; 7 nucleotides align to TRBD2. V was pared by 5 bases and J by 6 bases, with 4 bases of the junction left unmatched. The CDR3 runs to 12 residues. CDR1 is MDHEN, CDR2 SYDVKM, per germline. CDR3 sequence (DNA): TGTGCCAGCAGTGCAGGACTAGTCGAGCAGTACTTC. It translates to CASSAGLVEQYF.

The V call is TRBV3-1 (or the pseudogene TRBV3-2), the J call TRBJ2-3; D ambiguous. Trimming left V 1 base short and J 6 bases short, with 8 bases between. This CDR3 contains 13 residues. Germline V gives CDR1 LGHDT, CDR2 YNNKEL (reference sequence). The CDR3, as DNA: TGTGCCAGCAGCCAAGTGCCTAAGGATACGCAGTATTTT. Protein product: CASSQVPKDTQYF.